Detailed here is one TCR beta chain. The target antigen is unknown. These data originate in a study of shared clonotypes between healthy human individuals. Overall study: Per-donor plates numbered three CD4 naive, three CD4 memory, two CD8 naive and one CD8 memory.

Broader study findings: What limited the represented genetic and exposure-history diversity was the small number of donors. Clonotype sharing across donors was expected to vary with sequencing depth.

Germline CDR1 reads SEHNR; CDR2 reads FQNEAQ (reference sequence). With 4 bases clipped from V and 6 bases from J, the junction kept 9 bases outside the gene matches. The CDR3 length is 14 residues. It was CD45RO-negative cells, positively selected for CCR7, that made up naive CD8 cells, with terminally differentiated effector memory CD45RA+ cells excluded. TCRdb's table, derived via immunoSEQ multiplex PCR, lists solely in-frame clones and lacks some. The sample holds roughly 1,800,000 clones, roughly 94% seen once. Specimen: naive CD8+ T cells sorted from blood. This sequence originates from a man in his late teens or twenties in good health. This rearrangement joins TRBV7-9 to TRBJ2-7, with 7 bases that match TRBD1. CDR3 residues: CASSSHGTASEQYF. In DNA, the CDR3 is TGTGCCAGCAGCTCACACGGGACAGCGAGCGAGCAGTACTTC.